This T cell receptor (beta chain) was observed in a study of beta chain features in type 1 diabetes. Findings and caveats of the study: TCRB CDR3s from Type 1 diabetes patients were moderately but significantly shorter in all four CD4+ subsets.

On this clone: Its antigen remains unidentified.

cDNA synthesis used the whole RNA isolate, giving expressed TCRB sequences. Clones were sequenced by immunoSEQ multiplex PCR, and TCRdb holds only the in-frame ones, with some missing. Among over 150,000 clones, approximately 8% were seen once, and the ten largest hold roughly 0.97%. Looked up from germline, CDR1 is MRHNA and CDR2 is SNTAGT. The CDR3 runs 15 residues. Trimming removed 6 bases from V and 3 bases from J; junction bases left unmatched: 9. Sequencing was carried out using central memory CD4+ T cells from blood. This TCR derives from a woman aged 40 to 50 with type 1 diabetes. The chain is built from TRBV6-4 and TRBJ1-1, with 8 bases aligning to TRBD1. The CDR3 region has the DNA TGTGCCAGCAGAGTTTATCAGGGGGCTGACACTGAAGCTTTCTTT. This translates into CASRVYQGADTEAFF.